Below, 5 T cell receptor beta chains from the same sample are listed, as sequenced in a study of STAT5B mutations in CD4+ large granular lymphocyte leukemia. TCRdb's table, derived via immunoSEQ multiplex PCR, lists solely in-frame clones and lacks some. In the table there are 25,000 to 30,000 clones, 65% to 80% of which are singletons. Material: CD4+ T cells from blood buffy coats. The receptor source for this set is a human donor in good health.

This chain connects TRBV29-1 to TRBJ1-4; TRBD1 is a possible D gene (5 bases). The germline CDR1 and CDR2 sequences are SQVTM and ANQGSEA. This CDR3 is built from 14 residues. Trimming took off 7 bases at V and 5 bases at J, with 17 bases between the two ends. The CDR3 nucleotides read TGCAGCGGTACCGACGGGGCCGGGAATGAAAAACTGTTTTTT. Translated, it gives CSGTDGAGNEKLFF. Filled out from reference TRBV29-1 and TRBJ1-4, the complete variable domain reads SAVISQKPSRDICQRGTSLTIQCQVDSQVTMMFWYRQQPGQSLTLIATANQGSEATYESGFVIDKFPISRPNLTFSTLTVSNMSPEDSSIYLCSGTDGAGNEKLFFGSGTQLSVL.

This chain links TRBV6-1 with TRBJ2-2; D remains unclear. The CDR3 has 13 residues. V was clipped by 2 bases and J by 8 bases, with 9 bases between them. Germline V gene sequence: CDR1 MNHNS, CDR2 SASEGT. CDR3 DNA: TGTGCCAGCAGTGAATTTATTGCGGGGGAGCTGTTTTTT. Protein product: CASSEFIAGELFF.

This clone turned up a few times. The CDR3 spells CASTLGVYGYTF. CDR3 nucleotides: TGTGCCAGCACCTTAGGGGTCTATGGCTACACCTTC. V and J are TRBV6-1 and TRBJ1-2; possibly TRBD1 for D (5 bases). Trimming left V 7 bases short and J 4 bases short, with 10 bases between. Germline loops: CDR1 MNHNS, CDR2 SASEGT. The CDR3 spans 12 residues.

The V call is TRBV4-1, the J call TRBJ2-6; maybe TRBD1 (5 bases). V lost 1 base, J lost 0 bases, and 13 bases lay in between. This CDR3 is 18 amino acids long. Germline-derived CDR1 and CDR2 are MGHRA and YSYEKL. In DNA form, the CDR3 reads TGCGCCAGCAGCCAAGCGGACATGAGCTTCTCTGGGGCCAACGTCCTGACTTTC. Protein product: CASSQADMSFSGANVLTF.

This sequence joins TRBV5-1 and TRBJ2-2; D tentatively fits TRBD1 or TRBD2 (5 bases each). Germline V CDR1 and CDR2: SGHRS, YFSETQ. Trimming removed 5 bases from V and 5 bases from J, with 7 bases in between. The CDR3 has 12 residues. In DNA form, the CDR3 reads TGCGCCAGCAGGGGGGAAACCGGGGAGCTGTTTTTT. Its protein product is CASRGETGELFF.